What follows is one TCR beta chain and its context. In this CDR3 the conserved last residue, phenylalanine or tryptophan, is missing, so a read error is likely. Preparation of the TCRbeta library was carried out with unique molecular identifiers. TCRdb re-derived calls from the PCR reads in MiXCR, one entry per CDR3 protein. The profile shows approximately 190,000 distinct CDR3 sequences, about 8.7% of them singletons. This entry is derived from a study of T-cell reconstitution after alpha-beta-depleted transplantation in children. V was clipped by 6 bases and J by 1 base; unmatched bases: 4. The CDR3 runs 15 residues.

Sequencing was performed on PBMCs, mostly from graft donor cells, taken 360 days after TCRalphabeta/CD19-depleted stem cell transplant. The genes are TRBV12-3 or TRBV12-4 and TRBJ2-4; 9 bases line up with TRBD2. This clonotype was obtained from a male patient aged 2-10 years who had a stem cell transplant for acute myeloid leukemia, so the T cells may come from the graft donor. This CDR3 is CASSLSGSAKNIQYY. The CDR3 coding sequence is TGTGCCAGCAGCCTTAGCGGGAGTGCCAAAAACATTCAGTACTAC.